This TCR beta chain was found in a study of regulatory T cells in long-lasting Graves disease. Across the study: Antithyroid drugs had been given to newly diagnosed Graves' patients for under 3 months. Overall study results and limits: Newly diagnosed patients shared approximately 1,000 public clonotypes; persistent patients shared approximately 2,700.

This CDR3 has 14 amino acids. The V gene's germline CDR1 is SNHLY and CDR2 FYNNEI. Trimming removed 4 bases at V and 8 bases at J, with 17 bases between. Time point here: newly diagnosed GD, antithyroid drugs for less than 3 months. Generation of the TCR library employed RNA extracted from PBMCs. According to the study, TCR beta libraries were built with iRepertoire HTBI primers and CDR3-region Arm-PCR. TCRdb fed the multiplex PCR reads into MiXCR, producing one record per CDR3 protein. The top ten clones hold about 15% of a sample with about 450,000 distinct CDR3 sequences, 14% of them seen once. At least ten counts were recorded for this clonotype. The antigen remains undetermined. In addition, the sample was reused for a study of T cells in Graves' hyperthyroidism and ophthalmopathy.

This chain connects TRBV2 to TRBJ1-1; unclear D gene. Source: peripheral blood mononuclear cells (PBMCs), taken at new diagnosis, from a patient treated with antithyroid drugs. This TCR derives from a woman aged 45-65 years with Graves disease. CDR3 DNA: TGTGCCAGCAGTGGGGTGGTTTGGGGTCGCGAAGCTTTCTTT. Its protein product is CASSGVVWGREAFF.